What follows is one T cell receptor beta chain and its context. Its antigen is undetermined. The data were produced by immunoSEQ multiplex PCR, yet TCRdb's version contains in-frame clones alone and is incomplete. This table holds 95,000 to 150,000 clones, 85% to 90% found once. The sample comes from a study of radiotherapy plus CTLA-4 blockade in lung cancer. Whole-study context: Objective responses were seen in about a sixth of patients, disease control in 31%.

CDR1 is SGHDT and CDR2 is YYEEEE in the germline V gene. The V and J ends lost 4 bases and 3 bases, in that order; junction bases with no gene match: 3. CDR3 size: 15 residues. General study points: Peripheral blood showed expansion of tumor-derived TCR clones after radiotherapy and ipilimumab.

The clonotype was recovered from a human donor with non-small cell lung cancer that progressed on radiotherapy plus ipilimumab. The chain employs TRBV5-6 and TRBJ2-1; TRBD2 matches 11 bases. Source: peripheral blood, taken from a patient treated with radiotherapy plus ipilimumab. The CDR3 DNA reads as TGTGCCAGCAGCGAGACTAGCGGGGACTACAATGAGCAGTTCTTC. Translated, it gives CASSETSGDYNEQFF.